The 26 T cell receptor beta chains given below trace back to one sample, sequenced in a study of shared clonotypes between healthy human individuals. Some clones are missing from TCRdb's copy, which holds only in-frame ones; the method was immunoSEQ multiplex PCR. Seen here are around 2.3 million clones, under 97% observed once, and the top ten hold roughly 0.13%. Input material: naive CD4+ T cells sorted from blood. Subset indicated: CD45RA+ positively selected. These receptor sequences come from a man aged 18-30 years in good health.

CDR3 in DNA: TGCGCCAGCAGTGAAGGAGGGACAGGCAGCACAGATACGCAGTATTTT. Translation gives CASSEGGTGSTDTQYF. V gene TRBV10-1 combines with J gene TRBJ2-3; TRBD1 aligns across 8 bases. Germline lookup yields CDR1 WNHNN and CDR2 SYGVQD (reference sequence). The V segment lost 3 bases and the J segment 0 bases; nucleotides outside the gene matches: 5. This CDR3 spans 16 amino acids.

This chain joins TRBV28 and TRBJ1-1, with D hard to call. Trimming removed 2 bases at V and 7 bases at J, with 5 bases between. There are 11 residues in the CDR3. Looked up from germline, CDR1 is MDHEN and CDR2 is SYDVKM. Written as DNA, the CDR3 is TGTGCCAGCAGTTTAGGCATTGAAGCTTTCTTT. Its translation: CASSLGIEAFF.

This chain joins TRBV10-3 and TRBJ2-2; 8 bases map to TRBD2. This CDR3 has 15 residues. V dropped 5 bases and J dropped 3; count of bases not matched to a gene: 5. Germline lookup yields CDR1 ENHRY and CDR2 SYGVKD. The CDR3 loop reads CAISRLGGDTGELFF. CDR3 in DNA: TGTGCCATCAGTCGGCTCGGGGGGGACACCGGGGAGCTGTTTTTT.

DNA for the CDR3: TGCGCCAGCAGCCAAGTCTTTCTTGGGGCCTACGAGCAGTACTTC. This gives the protein CASSQVFLGAYEQYF. The chain has TRBV4-1 and TRBJ2-7; no clear D. The CDR3 covers 15 residues. Germline CDR1 reads MGHRA; CDR2 reads YSYEKL. Between the trimmed V and J ends, which lost 1 base and 2 bases, there was a span of 12 bases.

Comments on this clone: Distinct nucleotide sequences in the sample also encode this CDR3. The chain uses TRBV7-9 and TRBJ1-2; 7 nucleotides align to TRBD1. V dropped 5 bases and J dropped 2; count of bases not matched to a gene: 2. This CDR3 region has 13 residues. From germline, CDR1 is SEHNR and CDR2 FQNEAQ (reference sequence). CDR3 sequence (DNA): TGTGCCAGCAGCCCGGGACAGAACTATGGCTACACCTTC. Protein sequence: CASSPGQNYGYTF. The full variable domain, in which reference TRBV7-9 and TRBJ1-2 provide the parts outside the CDR3, is DTGVSQNPRHKITKRGQNVTFRCDPISEHNRLYWYRQTLGQGPEFLTYFQNEAQLEKSRLLSDRFSAERPKGSFSTLEIQRTEQGDSAMYLCASSPGQNYGYTFGSGTRLTVV.

This chain links TRBV7-8 with TRBJ1-4; D perhaps matches TRBD1 (5 bases). CDR3 size: 16 residues. V shed 5 bases and J shed 3 bases, with 16 bases lying between them. Germline CDR1 reads SGHVS; CDR2 reads FQNEAQ. CDR3 DNA sequence: TGTGCCAGCAGCCGACTGAGCGGGGGGGCTAATGAAAAACTGTTTTTT. Its translation is CASSRLSGGANEKLFF.

Remarks on this clone: At the DNA level, this CDR3 is encoded by other sequences in the same sample as well. V usage is TRBV28 and J usage is TRBJ1-4; perhaps TRBD1 as D (6 bases). The CDR3 is 14 amino acids. Germline V gene data show CDR1 as MDHEN and CDR2 as SYDVKM. Trimming stripped 3 bases from V and 2 bases from J, with 7 bases between. The CDR3 sequence: CASSFQGTNEKLFF. The CDR3 nucleotides are TGTGCCAGCAGTTTTCAGGGGACTAATGAAAAACTGTTTTTT.

This sequence joins TRBV10-3 and TRBJ1-3, with D tentatively TRBD1 (5 bases). Trimming removed 1 base from V and 0 bases from J, with 13 bases in between. The CDR3 is made up of 17 amino acids. Germline V gene lookup returns CDR1 ENHRY and CDR2 SYGVKD. This chain's CDR3 is CAISELGRKSSGNTIYF. The CDR3 DNA reads as TGTGCCATCAGTGAGTTGGGACGGAAGAGCTCTGGAAACACCATATATTTT.

The chain is built from TRBV5-1 and TRBJ1-2; tentative D call: TRBD1 (5 bases). Looked up from germline, CDR1 is SGHRS and CDR2 is YFSETQ. This CDR3 has 15 amino acids. The V gene lost 2 bases and the J gene lost 2 bases, with 13 bases spanning the gap. CDR3 protein: CASSFLQGVNYGYTF. CDR3 coding DNA: TGCGCCAGCAGCTTCTTGCAGGGCGTCAACTATGGCTACACCTTC.

This chain joins TRBV27 and TRBJ2-1, with D possibly matching TRBD2 (5 bases). This CDR3 has 16 amino acids. The V gene's germline CDR1 is MNHEY and CDR2 SMNVEV (reference sequence). Trimming left V 6 bases short and J 5 bases short, with 20 bases between. The CDR3 loop reads CASSLFMGSSDNEQFF. The CDR3 DNA follows: TGTGCCAGCAGCCTATTTATGGGGAGTTCGGACAATGAGCAGTTCTTC.

This chain joins TRBV6-5 and TRBJ1-1; D unclear. The V gene lost 6 bases and the J gene lost 5 bases, with 13 bases spanning the gap. The CDR3 is 13 amino acids. In germline, CDR1 is MNHEY, CDR2 SVGAGI. DNA for the CDR3: TGTGCCAGCAGGTATTTCGATGGGACTGAAGCTTTCTTT. This codes for CASRYFDGTEAFF.

This rearrangement joins TRBV28 to TRBJ2-3, with 8 bases matching TRBD1. Germline-derived CDR1 and CDR2 are MDHEN and SYDVKM. This CDR3 comprises 17 residues. J was trimmed by 1 base and V by 4 bases; bases with no gene match: 10. CDR3 region: CASSSPRTGTGTDTQYF. The CDR3 DNA reads TGTGCCAGCAGTTCCCCCCGGACAGGGACGGGCACAGATACGCAGTATTTT.

This sequence joins TRBV4-3 and TRBJ2-1; a weak D match, TRBD1 (6 bases). CDR3 size: 13 residues. Trimming removed 6 bases at V and 7 bases at J, with 13 bases between. In germline, CDR1 is LGHNA, CDR2 YSLEER. CDR3 residues: CASSLVGGNEQFF. In nucleotides, the CDR3 is TGCGCCAGCAGTCTAGTAGGGGGTAATGAGCAGTTCTTC.

V is TRBV5-4 and J is TRBJ1-1, with a possible D match to TRBD1 (5 bases). V was pared by 3 bases and J by 8 bases, with 14 bases between. From germline, CDR1 is SGHNT and CDR2 YYREEE (reference sequence). This CDR3 contains 13 residues. The CDR3 DNA reads TGTGCCAGCAGCTCCAATACGGGGACCGAAGCTTTCTTT. Translation: CASSSNTGTEAFF.

The chain employs TRBV7-2 and TRBJ2-5; 10 bases map to TRBD2. The germline CDR1 and CDR2 sequences are SGHTA and FQGNSA. The CDR3 length is 15 residues. The V and J ends lost 7 bases and 1 base, in that order; junction bases with no gene match: 6. The CDR3 DNA reads as TGTGCCAGCAAGGCGAGACTAGCGGGCCAAGAGACCCAGTACTTC. Amino acid sequence: CASKARLAGQETQYF.

The CDR3 nucleotides read TGTGCCAGCAGGGAACAGTCAAATAGCAATCAGCCCCAGCATTTT. Its translation: CASREQSNSNQPQHF. This chain uses TRBV6-1 with TRBJ1-5; D remains ambiguous. In germline, CDR1 is MNHNS, CDR2 SASEGT. V was cut by 6 bases and J by 0 bases, with 12 bases left in between. The CDR3 contains 15 residues.

The rearrangement uses TRBV27 and TRBJ1-2; 9 nucleotides agree with TRBD1. V lost 5 bases and J lost 5; bases outside the gene matches: 6. Looked up from germline, CDR1 is MNHEY and CDR2 is SMNVEV (reference sequence). CDR3 length: 14 residues. The chain's CDR3 is CASSPGTGFYGYTF. The CDR3 region has the DNA TGTGCCAGCAGTCCCGGGACAGGGTTTTATGGCTACACCTTC.

This clone came up once. This chain connects TRBV5-4 to TRBJ2-2, with 7 bases identical to TRBD1. J gave up 4 bases and V 0 bases, and 3 bases lay outside the gene matches. This CDR3 is built from 15 residues. The V gene's germline CDR1 is SGHNT and CDR2 YYREEE (reference sequence). CDR3: CASSLGQGITGELFF. The CDR3 bases are TGTGCCAGCAGCTTGGGACAGGGAATCACCGGGGAGCTGTTTTTT.

This chain links TRBV5-6 with TRBJ1-2, with D unclear. This CDR3 contains 16 residues. V lost 4 bases to trimming and J lost 0 bases, with 16 bases between them. The germline V gene encodes CDR1 SGHDT and CDR2 YYEEEE. In nucleotides, the CDR3 is TGTGCCAGCAGCCCCCTGGCAGGAGCTTCTAACTATGGCTACACCTTC. Encoded protein: CASSPLAGASNYGYTF.

The rearrangement links TRBV20-1 to TRBJ2-1; 7 bases fit TRBD2. The CDR3 sequence is 11 residues long. The germline V gene encodes CDR1 DFQATT and CDR2 SNEGSKA (reference sequence). V gave up 6 bases and J gave up 8 bases; unmatched junction bases: 4. CDR3 sequence: CSARTRHEQFF. CDR3 nucleotide sequence: TGCAGTGCCAGGACTAGGCATGAGCAGTTCTTC.

The J gene is TRBJ2-6, the V gene TRBV5-1; maybe TRBD2 (6 bases). CDR3 length equals 17 residues. V was clipped by 5 bases and J by 1 base, with 16 bases between them. Germline V gives CDR1 SGHRS, CDR2 YFSETQ. The CDR3 loop is CASRVLWGGSGANVLTF. The DNA for the CDR3 is TGCGCCAGCAGGGTACTCTGGGGAGGATCTGGGGCCAACGTCCTGACTTTC.

The chain uses TRBV18 and TRBJ1-6, with unresolved D. The V gene lost 2 bases and the J gene lost 10 bases, with 15 bases spanning the gap. Germline CDR1 is KGHSH and CDR2 is LQKENI. The CDR3 sequence is 15 residues long. CDR3 loop: CASSPGWEVDSPLHF. For the CDR3, the DNA is TGTGCCAGCTCACCAGGTTGGGAGGTTGACTCACCCCTCCACTTT.

V and J are TRBV2 and TRBJ2-1; TRBD2 is a possible D gene (5 bases). V lost 5 bases to trimming and J lost 7 bases, with 15 bases between them. CDR3 length equals 14 residues. Per germline, CDR1 SNHLY and CDR2 FYNNEI. In nucleotides, the CDR3 is TGTGCCAGCAGTACCCGGGGAGCGTTGAATGAGCAGTTCTTC. This sequence encodes CASSTRGALNEQFF.

This chain connects TRBV19 to TRBJ2-1; a weak D match, TRBD2 (6 bases). Trimming removed 10 bases from V and 7 bases from J, with 11 bases in between. The CDR3 has 11 residues. The V gene's germline CDR1 is LNHDA and CDR2 SQIVND (reference sequence). The CDR3 DNA reads TGTGCCACATACGGGGGAAATGAGCAGTTCTTC. It codes for CATYGGNEQFF.

The chain joins TRBV2 to TRBJ1-6; weak D call: TRBD1 (6 bases). The V and J ends lost 6 bases and 6 bases respectively, with 9 bases between them. This CDR3 spans 13 amino acids. Germline CDR1 is SNHLY and CDR2 is FYNNEI. CDR3 bases: TGTGCCAGCAGCAGGGGACTTAATTCACCCCTCCACTTT. Amino acids: CASSRGLNSPLHF.

The chain has TRBV6-1 and TRBJ1-4, with 9 bases matching TRBD1. Germline V gene lookup returns CDR1 MNHNS and CDR2 SASEGT. The ends lost 4 bases at V and 8 bases at J; junction bases unmatched: 8. The CDR3 runs 15 residues. This CDR3 reads CASSGAGTGREKLFF. The DNA of the CDR3 is TGTGCCAGCAGTGGTGCCGGGACAGGGAGGGAAAAACTGTTTTTT.